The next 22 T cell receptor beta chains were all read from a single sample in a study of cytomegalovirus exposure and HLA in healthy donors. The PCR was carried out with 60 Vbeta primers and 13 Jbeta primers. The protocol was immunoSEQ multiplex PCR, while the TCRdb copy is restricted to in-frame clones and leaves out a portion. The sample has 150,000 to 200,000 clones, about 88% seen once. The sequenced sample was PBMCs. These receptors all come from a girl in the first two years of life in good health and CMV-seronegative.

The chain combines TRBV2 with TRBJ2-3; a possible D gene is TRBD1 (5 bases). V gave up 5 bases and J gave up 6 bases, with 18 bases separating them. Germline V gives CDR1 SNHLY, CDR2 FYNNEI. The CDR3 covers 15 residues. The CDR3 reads CASSPPFQQGDTQYF. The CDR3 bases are TGTGCCAGCAGTCCTCCCTTTCAGCAGGGTGATACGCAGTATTTT. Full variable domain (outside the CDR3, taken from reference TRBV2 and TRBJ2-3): EPEVTQTPSHQVTQMGQEVILRCVPISNHLYFYWYRQILGQKVEFLVSFYNNEISEKSEIFDDQFSVERPDGSNFTLKIRSTKLEDSAMYFCASSPPFQQGDTQYFGPGTRLTVL.

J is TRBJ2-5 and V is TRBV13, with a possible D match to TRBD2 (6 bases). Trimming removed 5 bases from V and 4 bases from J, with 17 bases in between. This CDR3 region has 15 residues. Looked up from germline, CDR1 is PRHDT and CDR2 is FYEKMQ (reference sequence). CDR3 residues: CASSGRGAAGETQYF. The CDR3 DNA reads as TGTGCCAGCAGCGGGAGAGGGGCAGCGGGAGAGACCCAGTACTTC.

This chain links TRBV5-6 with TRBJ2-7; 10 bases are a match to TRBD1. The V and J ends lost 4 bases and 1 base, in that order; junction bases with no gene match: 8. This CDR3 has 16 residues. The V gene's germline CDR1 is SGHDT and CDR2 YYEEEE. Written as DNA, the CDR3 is TGTGCCAGCAGCGCTGATGGACAGGGGGTGTCCTACGAGCAGTACTTC. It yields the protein CASSADGQGVSYEQYF.

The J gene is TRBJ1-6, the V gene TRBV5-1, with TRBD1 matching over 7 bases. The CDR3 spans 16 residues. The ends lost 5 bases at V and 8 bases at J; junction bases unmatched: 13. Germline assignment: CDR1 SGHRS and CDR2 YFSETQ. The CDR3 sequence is CASRPRDRSIDSPLHF. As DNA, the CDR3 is TGCGCCAGCAGACCCCGGGACAGATCTATAGATTCACCCCTCCACTTT.

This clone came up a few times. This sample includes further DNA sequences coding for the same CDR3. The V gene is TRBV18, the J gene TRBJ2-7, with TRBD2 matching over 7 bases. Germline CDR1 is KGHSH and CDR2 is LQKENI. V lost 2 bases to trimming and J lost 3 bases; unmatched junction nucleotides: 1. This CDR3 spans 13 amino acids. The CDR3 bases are TGTGCCAGCTCACCAACTAGCGACTACGAGCAGTACTTC. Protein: CASSPTSDYEQYF.

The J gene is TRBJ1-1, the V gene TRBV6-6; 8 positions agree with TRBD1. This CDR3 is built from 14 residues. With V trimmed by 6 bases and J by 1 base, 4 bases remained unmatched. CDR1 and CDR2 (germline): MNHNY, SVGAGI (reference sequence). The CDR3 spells CASRTGTGNTEAFF. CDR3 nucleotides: TGTGCCAGCAGGACCGGGACAGGGAACACTGAAGCTTTCTTT.

CDR3 bases: TGTGCCAGCAGTTACTATGGGGGGGGGCTCACAGATACGCAGTATTTT. It specifies CASSYYGGGLTDTQYF. J is TRBJ2-3 and V is TRBV6-5, with a tentative D call TRBD2 (7 bases). Trimming cost V 1 base and J 2 bases, with 13 bases left between them. Germline assignment: CDR1 MNHEY and CDR2 SVGAGI. This CDR3 has 16 amino acids.

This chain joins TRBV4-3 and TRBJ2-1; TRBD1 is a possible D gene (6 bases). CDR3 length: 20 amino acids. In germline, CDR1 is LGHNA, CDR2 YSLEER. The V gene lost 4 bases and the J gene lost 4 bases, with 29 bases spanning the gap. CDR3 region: CASSPTPGSDSWKKYNEQFF. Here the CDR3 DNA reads TGCGCCAGCAGCCCCACGCCCGGATCGGACAGTTGGAAAAAGTACAATGAGCAGTTCTTC.

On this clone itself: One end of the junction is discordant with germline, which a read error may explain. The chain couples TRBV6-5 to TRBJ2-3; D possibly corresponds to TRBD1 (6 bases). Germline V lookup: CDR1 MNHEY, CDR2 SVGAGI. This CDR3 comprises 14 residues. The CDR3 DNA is TGTGCCAGCGGTTACTGGGGGCGCACAGATACGCAGTATTTT. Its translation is CASGYWGRTDTQYF.

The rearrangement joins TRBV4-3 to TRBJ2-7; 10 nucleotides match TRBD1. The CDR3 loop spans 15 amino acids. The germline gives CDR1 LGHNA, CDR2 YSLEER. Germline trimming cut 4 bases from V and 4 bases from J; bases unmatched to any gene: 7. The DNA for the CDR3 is TGCGCCAGCAGCCTCCGACAGGGGGCTCCATACGAGCAGTACTTC. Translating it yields CASSLRQGAPYEQYF.

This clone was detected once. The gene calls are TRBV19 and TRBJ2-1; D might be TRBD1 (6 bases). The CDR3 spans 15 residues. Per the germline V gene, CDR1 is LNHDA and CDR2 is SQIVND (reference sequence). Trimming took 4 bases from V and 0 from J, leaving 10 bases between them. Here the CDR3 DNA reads TGTGCCAGTAGTACCGGGACACACTCCTACAATGAGCAGTTCTTC. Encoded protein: CASSTGTHSYNEQFF.

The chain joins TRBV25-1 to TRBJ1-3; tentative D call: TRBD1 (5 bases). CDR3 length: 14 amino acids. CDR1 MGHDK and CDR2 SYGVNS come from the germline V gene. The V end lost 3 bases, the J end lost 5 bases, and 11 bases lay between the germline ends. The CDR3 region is CASSDRVYRNTIYF. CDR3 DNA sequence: TGTGCCAGCAGTGACAGGGTGTATAGAAACACCATATATTTT.

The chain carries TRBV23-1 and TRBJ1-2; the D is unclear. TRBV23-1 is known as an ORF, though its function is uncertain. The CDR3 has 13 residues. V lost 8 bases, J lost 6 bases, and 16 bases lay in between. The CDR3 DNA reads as TGCGCCAGCCCAGGCCTAACCCCCAATGGCTACACCTTC. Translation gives CASPGLTPNGYTF.

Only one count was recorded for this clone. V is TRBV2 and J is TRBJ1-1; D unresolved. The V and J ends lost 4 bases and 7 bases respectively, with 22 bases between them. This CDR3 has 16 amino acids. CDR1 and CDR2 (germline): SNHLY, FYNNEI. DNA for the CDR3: TGTGCCAGCAGTGTGGACCCGCGGGCCCCGGTGATTGAAGCTTTCTTT. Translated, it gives CASSVDPRAPVIEAFF.

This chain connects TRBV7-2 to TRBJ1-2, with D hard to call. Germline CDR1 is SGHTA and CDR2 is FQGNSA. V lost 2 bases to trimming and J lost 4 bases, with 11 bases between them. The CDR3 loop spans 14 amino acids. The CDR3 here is CASSLPGSGYGYTF. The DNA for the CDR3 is TGTGCCAGCAGCTTACCGGGTAGCGGCTATGGCTACACCTTC.

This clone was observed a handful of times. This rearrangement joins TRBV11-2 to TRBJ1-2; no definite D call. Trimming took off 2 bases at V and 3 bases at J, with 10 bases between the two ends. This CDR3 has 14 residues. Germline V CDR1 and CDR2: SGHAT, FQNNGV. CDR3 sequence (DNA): TGTGCCAGCAGCTTAAATCCGGAGTACTATGGCTACACCTTC. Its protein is CASSLNPEYYGYTF.

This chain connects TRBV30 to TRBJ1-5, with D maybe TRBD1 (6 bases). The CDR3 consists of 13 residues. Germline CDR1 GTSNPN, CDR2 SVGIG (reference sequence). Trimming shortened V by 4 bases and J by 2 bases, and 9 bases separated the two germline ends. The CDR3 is CAWTAGGNQPQHF. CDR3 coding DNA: TGTGCCTGGACTGCAGGGGGCAATCAGCCCCAGCATTTT.

CDR3 DNA: TGTGCCAGCAGCTTCCTAGCGGGGGTGAACACCGGGGAGCTGTTTTTT. It codes for CASSFLAGVNTGELFF. The V call is TRBV7-8, the J call TRBJ2-2; 10 bases agree with TRBD2. The CDR3 extends over 16 amino acids. V shed 3 bases and J 1 base; nucleotides not matched to a gene: 2. Germline V gene sequence: CDR1 SGHVS, CDR2 FQNEAQ.

CDR3 in DNA: TGTGCCAGCAGCAAGCGGACAGGCAATCAGCCCCAGCATTTT. Its protein product is CASSKRTGNQPQHF. The V call is TRBV21-1, the J call TRBJ1-5; the table assigns TRBD1, which was not confirmed against the DNA. TRBV21-1 is a known pseudogene. There are 14 residues in the CDR3.

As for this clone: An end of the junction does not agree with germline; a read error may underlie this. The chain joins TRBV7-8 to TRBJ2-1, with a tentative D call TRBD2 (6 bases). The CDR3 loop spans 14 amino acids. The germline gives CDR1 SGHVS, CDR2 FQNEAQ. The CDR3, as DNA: TGTGCCAGCAGCCCCGGGACTTCATACAGTGAGCAGTTCTTC. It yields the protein CASSPGTSYSEQFF.

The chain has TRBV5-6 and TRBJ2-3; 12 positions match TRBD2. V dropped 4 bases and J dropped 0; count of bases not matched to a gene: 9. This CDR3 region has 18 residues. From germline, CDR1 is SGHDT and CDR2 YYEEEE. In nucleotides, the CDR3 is TGTGCCAGCAGCAACCCGGGACTAGCGGGTTTGAGCACAGATACGCAGTATTTT. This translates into CASSNPGLAGLSTDTQYF.

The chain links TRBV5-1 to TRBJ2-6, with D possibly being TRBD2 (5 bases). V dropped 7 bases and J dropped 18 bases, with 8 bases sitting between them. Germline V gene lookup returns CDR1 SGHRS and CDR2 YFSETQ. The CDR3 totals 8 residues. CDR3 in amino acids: CASGLQTF. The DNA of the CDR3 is TGCGCCAGCGGACTCCAGACTTTC.